This TCR beta chain was recorded in a study of blood T cell repertoires in COVID-19. As for the study in general: The United States, Italy and Spain provided the acute and convalescent COVID-19 samples.

This CDR3 has 15 residues. CDR1 is SGHDT, CDR2 YYEEEE, per germline. V was shortened by 1 base and J by 2 bases, with 12 bases between the two germline ends. Generated by immunoSEQ multiplex PCR, the TCRdb table keeps only in-frame clones and is missing some. The data show hundreds of thousands of clones, approximately 81% seen once. V is TRBV5-6 and J is TRBJ2-5; D is possibly TRBD2 (7 bases). This sequence was found in a woman younger than 35 with acute or convalescent COVID-19. The specimen was peripheral blood. This CDR3 reads CASSLQGRAQETQYF. CDR3 coding DNA: TGTGCCAGCAGCTTGCAGGGGAGGGCTCAAGAGACCCAGTACTTC.